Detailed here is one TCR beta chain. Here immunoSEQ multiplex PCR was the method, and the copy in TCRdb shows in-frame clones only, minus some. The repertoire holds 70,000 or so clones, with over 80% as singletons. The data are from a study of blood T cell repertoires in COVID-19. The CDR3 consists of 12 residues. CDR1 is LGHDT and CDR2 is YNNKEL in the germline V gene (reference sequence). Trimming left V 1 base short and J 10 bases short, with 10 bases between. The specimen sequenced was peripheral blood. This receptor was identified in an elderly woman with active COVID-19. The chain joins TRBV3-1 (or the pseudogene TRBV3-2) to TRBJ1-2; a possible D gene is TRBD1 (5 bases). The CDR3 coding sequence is TGTGCCAGCAGCCAAGGACGGGACTACTACACCTTC. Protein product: CASSQGRDYYTF.